This T cell receptor (beta chain) was sequenced in a study of cytomegalovirus exposure and HLA in healthy donors (dated by TCRdb to 2016 to 2017). For the study in its entirety: An earlier analysis of approximately 550 of the donors reported approximately 290 Gb of sequence data and 100 million to 140 million unique TCR beta sequences from 150 million to 200 million T cells. Around 320 gigabases of sequencing data and 80 million or so unique TCR sequences were included in an early release covering around 600 HLA-typed donors. Of the roughly 400 genotyped donors, 75% to 85% were placed in the genetic ancestry cluster associated with self-reported Caucasian donors. The study was designed to test whether signatures of past pathogen exposure could be identified by cataloging public T cell receptors. The study profiled the T cell repertoires of about 720 subjects by immunosequencing and related them to cytomegalovirus serostatus. A separate validation cohort of about 110 different subjects was used in addition to the approximately 610-subject first cohort. High-throughput TCR immunosequencing, statistical association of individual TCRs with disease status, and machine learning were combined to predict cytomegalovirus infection status. A later analysis re-examined previously published TCR beta repertoires from hundreds of donors and added high-resolution HLA genotyping to investigate patterns of TCR occurrence. In the later analysis, no new phenotypic data were used to find candidate immune exposures; instead, reliance was placed on TCR beta sequences and their occurrence across donors. An earlier analysis of more than 450 of the donors used high-throughput TCR beta sequencing to judge whether each TCR beta V gene segment behaved as functional or pseudogenic. Donor age, sex, ethnicity and CMV serostatus were compiled together with the repertoire data. A later genetic analysis used genome-wide SNP genotypes for 398 of the 666 donors, treating that subset as a discovery cohort. Every repertoire in the discovery cohort had been generated on one and the same sequencing platform. HLA typing covered class I and class II loci at four-digit resolution. Typing coverage varied by locus: roughly 629-630 donors for A, B, C, DRB1 and DQB1; 500 to 550 for DQA1; about 570 for DPA1; around 490 for DPB1. Because of strong linkage in the cohort, five DR-DQ haplotypes were treated as single units for association and clustering. Among a few hundred genotyped donors of the cohort, an average of around 240,000 unique TCR beta nucleotide sequences were sequenced per donor, roughly 18% of them non-productive.

The cohort consisted of 650 to 700 healthy bone marrow donors. At the time of sampling, all cohort members were nominally healthy, though unrecorded immune exposures were likely present. The donor was CMV seronegative and was included in the group of a few hundred seronegative cohort members. A peripheral blood sample was collected from each donor, and TCR beta sequencing was performed on peripheral blood mononuclear cells. The Qiagen DNeasy Blood Extraction Kit was used to extract genomic DNA from the blood cell samples. V was cut back by 7 bases and J by 2 bases, leaving a gap of 14 bases between them. The germline V gene gives CDR1 as MNHEY and CDR2 as SVGAGI. From its cysteine to its phenylalanine, the CDR3 spans 14 amino acids. Only the CDR3 region is kept as DNA, spanning 42 bases read in frame from base 1. Beyond this particular receptor, the publication reports: Linkage disequilibrium might explain the correlated functional status among segregating V segments, but an unknown experimental factor could not be ruled out. When HLA alleles, especially DR and DQ, strongly co-occurred, attributing TCR associations to individual alleles was difficult. HLA typing was unavailable for some donors at each locus, so association tests used only the typed subset. The 87-base-pair reads could not distinguish some IMGT-functional V segments, including TRBV6-2 and TRBV6-3, so those segments were excluded. Because counts were too low, more than 15 rarely observed V segments, including chromosome 9 orphons, were excluded from the earlier analysis of fewer than 650 of the donors. For the cohort, immune exposure information was limited to CMV serostatus. In vitro tests confirmed that a few of the cytomegalovirus-associated TCR beta chains recognize cytomegalovirus antigens. According to a later analysis, most CMV-associated TCR beta chains appeared to be HLA-restricted, and the HLA associations seemed to be driven largely by CMV exposure. The study gave a list of 150 to 200 TCR beta chains associated with cytomegalovirus. A later analysis associated approximately 17,000 TCR beta sequences with specific HLA alleles at a false discovery rate of 0.05. While some public TCRs were present in many individuals, most TCR sequences turned up only very rarely across donors. The cohort was sequenced for TCR beta chains only, and without alpha or paired-chain data the features that could be detected were limited. The classifier was reported to diagnose cytomegalovirus status with high specificity and sensitivity in both the original cohort and the validation cohort. In a later analysis, several top co-occurrence clusters were reported to appear linked to parvovirus B19, influenza, CMV and Epstein-Barr virus. Broadly in line with IMGT annotations, most TCR beta V segments showed up in productive rearrangements about 90% or about 30% of the time in an earlier analysis of about 500 of the donors. Sequencing depth was assumed to be roughly uniform across donors in the presence/absence analyses, though that assumption may not hold. V-gene and J-gene trimming of TCR beta chains was associated with a missense DCLRE1C variant in a later genetic analysis, and the association was replicated in an independent cohort. In a later analysis, the rate of TCR association differed among HLA loci, with DRB1 alleles having the most associated TCRs and HLA-C alleles having the fewest. Compared with equally common non-associated chains, HLA-associated TCR beta chains in a later analysis were more clonally expanded and had lower generation probabilities. A cluster of highly shared sequence variants was judged likely to be a technical artifact of the sequencing pipeline. A further reported finding was that TCR beta sequences accurately predicted the HLA-A and HLA-B alleles for most subjects in the first cohort. A later genetic analysis reported fewer N-insertions in productive TCRs among donors in an Asian-associated ancestry cluster than the roughly 700-donor mean. According to the authors, the approach could potentially be generalized to other disease states and immunological phenotypes.

Receptor libraries were prepared by the immunoSEQ multiplex PCR assay. For the multiplex PCR, a mixture combining 60 forward primers for TCR Vbeta segments and 13 reverse primers for TCR Jbeta segments was used. Amplification of the CDR3 region of rearranged TCR beta genes was performed with a multiplex PCR assay on genomic DNA. The amplified TCR beta libraries were sequenced on the Illumina HiSeq System as 87-base-pair reads. The source study handled its data this way. Across the 666 repertoires, a later analysis counted roughly 77 million unique TCR beta chains, approximately 12 million of which were shared by at least two donors. To remove PCR and sequencing errors, raw reads were error-corrected and collapsed into unique sequences using a nearest-neighbor algorithm that merged closely related sequences. To assign V, D and J gene segments, CDR3 sequences were aligned to IMGT reference sequences. Each retained sequence needed at least a six-nucleotide match to both a V gene segment and a J gene segment. Rearrangements were classified as productive when the CDR3 lacked stop codons and remained in frame with V and J, and all other rearrangements were classified as non-productive. Following IMGT convention, CDR3 was defined as the stretch from the second conserved V-encoded cysteine up to the conserved J-encoded phenylalanine. Sequences without an unambiguous match to a single V gene segment were excluded from the earlier analysis of about 630 of the donors. An earlier analysis of under 750 of the donors called V segments functional above 56.7% productive rearrangements and segregating when the between-donor standard deviation exceeded 5%. A statistical classification framework was developed to diagnose cytomegalovirus status using the catalog of TCR beta chain sequences. In a later analysis, V and J genes were assigned by comparing TCR nucleotide sequences against IMGT/GENE-DB human TR gene sequences. Using the TCRdist pipeline, a later analysis assigned CDR3 sequences along with most-parsimonious VDJ recombination scenarios. A later analysis defined each TCR beta chain by its CDR3 amino acid sequence plus V-gene family, and excluded reads lacking a unique V-gene family. A later analysis removed 550 to 650 highly shared, low-generation-probability nucleotide sequences to deal with suspected cross-contamination and a sequencing artifact. In a later analysis, a clonal expansion index for each public chain was calculated from normalized within-repertoire ranks of inferred template counts. In a later analysis, generation probabilities were computed using a VDJ recombination model fitted to out-of-frame rearrangements, and the results were checked against IGoR. A later analysis scored TCR-TCR, TCR-HLA and TCR-CMV co-occurrence with hypergeometric tests, applying a repertoire-size bias correction to TCR pairs. To estimate false discovery rates, a later analysis permuted the HLA or CMV assignments 20 times. In a later analysis, co-occurring TCRs were grouped using DBSCAN, with TCRdist sequence similarity added in when clustering inside HLA-allele-positive subsets. Repertoires with fewer than 30,000 or more than 120,000 public chains, plus five repertoires with anomalous nucleotide sharing, were excluded from co-occurrence clustering. TCRdb limited this immuneACCESS table to in-frame rearrangements with V and J called. A share of clones is missing; checked studies link under half to unresolved V genes, and the rest is unexplained. The DNA gave D and trimming, while V, J and clone size come from that table. Present in this sample are around 140,000 clones, 60% to 80% of which were seen just once. The ten largest account for approximately 0.9% of the sample.

Worth noting for this clone: Its antigen is unknown. No clone much larger than this one lies a single base away; base qualities are absent.

The V gene is TRBV6-5 and the J gene is TRBJ1-2, with a tentative D gene TRBD1 over 6 matching bases. The sample consisted of PBMCs. The receptor comes from a woman aged 55-69 years in good health and CMV-seronegative. The CDR3 has the sequence CASTLRTVNYGYTF. The DNA sequence is as follows: TGTGCCAGCACTCTAAGGACAGTCAACTATGGCTACACCTTC.